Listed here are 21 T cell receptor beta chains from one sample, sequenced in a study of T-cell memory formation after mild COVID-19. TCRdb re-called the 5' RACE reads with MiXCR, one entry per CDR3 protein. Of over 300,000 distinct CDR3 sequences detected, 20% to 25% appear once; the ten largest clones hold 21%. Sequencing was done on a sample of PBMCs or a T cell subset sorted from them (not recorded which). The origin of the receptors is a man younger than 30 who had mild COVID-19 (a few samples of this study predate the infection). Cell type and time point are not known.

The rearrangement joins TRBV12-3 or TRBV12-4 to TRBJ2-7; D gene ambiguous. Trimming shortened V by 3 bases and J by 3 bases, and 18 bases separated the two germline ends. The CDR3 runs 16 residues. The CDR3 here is CASSFSVRTRGYEQYF. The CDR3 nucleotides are TGTGCCAGCAGTTTTAGTGTACGGACCCGCGGCTACGAGCAGTACTTC.

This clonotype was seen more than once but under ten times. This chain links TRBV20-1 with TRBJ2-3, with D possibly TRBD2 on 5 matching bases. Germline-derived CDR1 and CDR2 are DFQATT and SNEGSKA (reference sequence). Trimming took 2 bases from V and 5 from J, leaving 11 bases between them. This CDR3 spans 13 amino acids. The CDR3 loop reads CSARRIAGDTQYF. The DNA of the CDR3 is TGCAGTGCTAGACGGATTGCGGGAGATACGCAGTATTTT.

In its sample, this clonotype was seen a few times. CDR3: CASSISRVGSYEQYF. The CDR3 DNA reads TGTGCCAGCAGCATAAGCAGGGTCGGATCCTACGAGCAGTACTTC. The chain employs TRBV14 and TRBJ2-7; perhaps TRBD1 as D (5 bases). V lost 5 bases and J lost 1, with 15 bases in between. CDR1 is SGHDN and CDR2 is FVKESK in the germline V gene. CDR3 length: 15 amino acids.

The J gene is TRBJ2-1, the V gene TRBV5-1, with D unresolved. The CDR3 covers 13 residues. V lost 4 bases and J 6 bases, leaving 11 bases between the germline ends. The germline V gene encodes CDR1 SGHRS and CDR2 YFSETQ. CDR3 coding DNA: TGCGCCAGCAGCGCACTGCTGAGCAATGAGCAGTTCTTC. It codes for CASSALLSNEQFF.

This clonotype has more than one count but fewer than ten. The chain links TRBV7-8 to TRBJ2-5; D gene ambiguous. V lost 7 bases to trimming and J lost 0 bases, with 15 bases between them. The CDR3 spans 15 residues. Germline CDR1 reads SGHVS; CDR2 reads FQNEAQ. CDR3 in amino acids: CASTTNIGYQETQYF. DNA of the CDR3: TGTGCCAGCACCACGAACATCGGCTACCAAGAGACCCAGTACTTC.

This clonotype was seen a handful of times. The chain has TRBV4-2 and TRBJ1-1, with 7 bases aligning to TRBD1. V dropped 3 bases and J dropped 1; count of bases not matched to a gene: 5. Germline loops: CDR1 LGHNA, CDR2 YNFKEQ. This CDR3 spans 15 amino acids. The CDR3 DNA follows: TGTGCCAGCAGCCAGTTGGCAGGGGGGAACACTGAAGCTTTCTTT. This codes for CASSQLAGGNTEAFF.

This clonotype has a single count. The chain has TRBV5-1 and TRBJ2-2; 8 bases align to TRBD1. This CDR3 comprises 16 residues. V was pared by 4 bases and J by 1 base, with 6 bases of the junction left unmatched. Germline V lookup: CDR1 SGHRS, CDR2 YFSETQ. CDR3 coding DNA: TGCGCCAGCAGCCCGTCCGGGACAGGGAACACCGGGGAGCTGTTTTTT. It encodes CASSPSGTGNTGELFF.

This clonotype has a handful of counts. The CDR3 loop is CASAGTSGGESSYNEQFF. The CDR3, as DNA: TGTGCCAGTGCCGGGACTAGCGGGGGGGAGAGCTCCTACAATGAGCAGTTCTTC. The chain is built from TRBV6-6 and TRBJ2-1, with 16 bases identical to TRBD2. CDR1 and CDR2 (germline): MNHNY, SVGAGI (reference sequence). CDR3 length equals 18 residues. V lost 9 bases to trimming and J lost 0 bases; unmatched junction nucleotides: 8.

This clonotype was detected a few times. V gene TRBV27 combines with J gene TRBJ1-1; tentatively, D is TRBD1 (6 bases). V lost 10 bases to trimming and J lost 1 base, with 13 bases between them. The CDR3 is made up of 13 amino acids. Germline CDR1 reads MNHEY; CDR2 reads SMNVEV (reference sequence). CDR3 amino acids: CATKGGANTEAFF. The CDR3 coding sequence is TGTGCCACCAAAGGGGGAGCGAACACTGAAGCTTTCTTT.

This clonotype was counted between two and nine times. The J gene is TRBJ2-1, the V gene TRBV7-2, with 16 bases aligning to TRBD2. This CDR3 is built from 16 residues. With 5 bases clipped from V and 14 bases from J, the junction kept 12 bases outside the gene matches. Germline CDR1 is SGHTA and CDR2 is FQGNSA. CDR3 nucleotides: TGTGCCAGCAGCCCCGTGGGGACTAGCGGGGGGGCCACGGAGTTCTTC. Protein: CASSPVGTSGGATEFF.

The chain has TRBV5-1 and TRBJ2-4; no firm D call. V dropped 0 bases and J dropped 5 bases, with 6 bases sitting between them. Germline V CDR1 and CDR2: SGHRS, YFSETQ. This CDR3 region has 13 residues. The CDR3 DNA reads TGCGCCAGCAGCTTGGAGGCGGAAAACATTCAGTACTTC. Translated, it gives CASSLEAENIQYF.

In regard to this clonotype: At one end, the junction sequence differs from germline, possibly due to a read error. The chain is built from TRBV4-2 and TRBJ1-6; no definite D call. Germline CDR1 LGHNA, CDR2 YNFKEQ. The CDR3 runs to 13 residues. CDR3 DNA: TGTGCCAGCAGCCAAGCATCGGGCCTCGTCGTCGGATTT. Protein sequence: CASSQASGLVVGF.

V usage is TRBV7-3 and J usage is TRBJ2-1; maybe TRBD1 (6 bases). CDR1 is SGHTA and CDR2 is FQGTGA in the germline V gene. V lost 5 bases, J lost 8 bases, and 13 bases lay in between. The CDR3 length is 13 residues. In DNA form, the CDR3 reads TGTGCCAGCAGCACGCAGGGGAGCGATGAGCAGTTCTTC. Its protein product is CASSTQGSDEQFF.

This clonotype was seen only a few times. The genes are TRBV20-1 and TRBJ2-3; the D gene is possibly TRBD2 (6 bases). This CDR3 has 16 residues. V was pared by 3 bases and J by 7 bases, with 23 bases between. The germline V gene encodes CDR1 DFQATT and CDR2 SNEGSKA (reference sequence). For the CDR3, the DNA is TGCAGTGCTAGTGGCCGGAGGGGCAGGGTTGCGCATACGCAGTATTTT. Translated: CSASGRRGRVAHTQYF.

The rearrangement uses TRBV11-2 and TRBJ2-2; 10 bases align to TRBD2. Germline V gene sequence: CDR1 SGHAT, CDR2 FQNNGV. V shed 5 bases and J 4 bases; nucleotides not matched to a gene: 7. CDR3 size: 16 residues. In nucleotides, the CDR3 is TGTGCCAGCAGCCCCTTAGCGGGGGGCCTCACCGGGGAGCTGTTTTTT. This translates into CASSPLAGGLTGELFF.

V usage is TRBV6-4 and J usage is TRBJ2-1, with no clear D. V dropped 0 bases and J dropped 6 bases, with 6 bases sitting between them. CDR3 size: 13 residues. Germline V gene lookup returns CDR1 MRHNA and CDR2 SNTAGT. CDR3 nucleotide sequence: TGTGCCAGCAGTGACTCGGGTACCAATGAGCAGTTCTTC. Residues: CASSDSGTNEQFF.

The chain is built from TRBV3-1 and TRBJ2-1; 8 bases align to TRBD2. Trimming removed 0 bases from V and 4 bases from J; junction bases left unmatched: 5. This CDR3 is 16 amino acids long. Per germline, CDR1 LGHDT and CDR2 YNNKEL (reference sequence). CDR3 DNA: TGTGCCAGCAGCCAAGAATCGGGGGGGCAGTACAATGAGCAGTTCTTC. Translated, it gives CASSQESGGQYNEQFF.

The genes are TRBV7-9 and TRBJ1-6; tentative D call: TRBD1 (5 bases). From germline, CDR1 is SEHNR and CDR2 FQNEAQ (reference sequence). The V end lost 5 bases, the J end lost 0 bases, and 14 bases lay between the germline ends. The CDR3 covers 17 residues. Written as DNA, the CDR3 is TGTGCCAGCAGCAACGAGGGACGGAGCTCCTATAATTCACCCCTCCACTTT. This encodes CASSNEGRSSYNSPLHF.

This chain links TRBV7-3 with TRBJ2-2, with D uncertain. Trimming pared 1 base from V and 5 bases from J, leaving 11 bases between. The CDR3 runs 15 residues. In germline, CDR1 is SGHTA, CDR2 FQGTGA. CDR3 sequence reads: CASSLNFHVTGELFF. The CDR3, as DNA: TGTGCCAGCAGCTTAAATTTTCACGTAACCGGGGAGCTGTTTTTT.

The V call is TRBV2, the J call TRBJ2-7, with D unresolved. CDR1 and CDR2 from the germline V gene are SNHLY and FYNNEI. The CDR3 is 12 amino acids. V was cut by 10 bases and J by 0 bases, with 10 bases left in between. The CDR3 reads CAISYSSYEQYF. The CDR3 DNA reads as TGTGCCATCAGCTACAGCTCCTACGAGCAGTACTTC.

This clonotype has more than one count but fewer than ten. CDR3 nucleotides: TGCGCCAGCAGCCGCTCCTTGGGCGCCTACGAGCAGTACGTC. This codes for CASSRSLGAYEQYV. This sequence joins TRBV4-1 and TRBJ2-7; D gene ambiguous. The V end was cut by 4 bases, the J end by 2 bases, with 12 bases between. CDR1 MGHRA and CDR2 YSYEKL come from the germline V gene. The CDR3 has 14 amino acids.